A single sample gave rise to the 27 T cell receptor beta chains below, sequenced in a study of T cells in localized non-small cell lung cancer. Profiling relied on immunoSEQ multiplex PCR, and the TCRdb table lists in-frame clones only, not all of them. The data contain about 29,000 clones, 87% of them seen just once; the ten biggest clones take up more than 6%. Sequenced here: peripheral blood, sampled before any cancer treatment. The receptors derive from a male donor older than 55 with stage I lung adenocarcinoma.

The chain's CDR3 is CASRDRYTGELFF. In nucleotides, the CDR3 is TGTGCCAGCAGGGACAGGTACACCGGGGAGCTGTTTTTT. The chain employs TRBV28 and TRBJ2-2, with 7 bases matching TRBD1. The CDR3 has 13 amino acids. The germline gives CDR1 MDHEN, CDR2 SYDVKM. V was clipped by 6 bases and J by 3 bases; unmatched bases: 1.

This clone showed up just once. The V call is TRBV4-3, the J call TRBJ1-6; D is unclear. Germline V gene lookup returns CDR1 LGHNA and CDR2 YSLEER. Between the trimmed V and J ends, which lost 1 base and 12 bases, there was a span of 7 bases. This CDR3 contains 12 residues. In DNA, the CDR3 is TGCGCCAGCAGCCAAGTAAACGGACCCCTCCACTTT. Protein sequence: CASSQVNGPLHF.

The rearrangement links TRBV9 to TRBJ1-3; 11 nucleotides line up with TRBD1. In germline, CDR1 is SGDLS, CDR2 YYNGEE. The CDR3 has 16 residues. J lost 0 bases, V lost 2 bases, and 1 base had no gene match. This CDR3 is CASSVGQGASGNTIYF. CDR3 nucleotide sequence: TGTGCCAGCAGCGTCGGACAGGGGGCCTCTGGAAACACCATATATTTT.

The J gene is TRBJ2-5, the V gene TRBV7-2; 11 bases are shared with TRBD2. The germline V gene encodes CDR1 SGHTA and CDR2 FQGNSA. Germline trimming cut 5 bases from V and 3 bases from J; bases unmatched to any gene: 8. The CDR3 has 16 amino acids. In DNA, the CDR3 is TGTGCCAGCAGCGCTCTTCTAGCGGGGGGAAAAGAGACCCAGTACTTC. Its protein is CASSALLAGGKETQYF.

The V gene is TRBV4-2, the J gene TRBJ1-4; tentatively, D is TRBD1 (6 bases). The germline CDR1 and CDR2 sequences are LGHNA and YNFKEQ. V lost 5 bases and J lost 7, with 14 bases in between. The CDR3 loop spans 14 amino acids. CDR3 amino acids: CASSLTGDSEKLFF. In DNA form, the CDR3 reads TGTGCCAGCAGCTTGACAGGAGACTCTGAAAAACTGTTTTTT.

V usage is TRBV21-1 and J usage is TRBJ2-1; TRBD2, as called in the table, went unchecked against the DNA. TRBV21-1 constitutes a pseudogene. The length of the CDR3 is 18 residues. CDR3 amino acids: CASSSQTSGGTTYNEQFF. The CDR3 region has the DNA TGTGCCAGCAGCTCCCAGACTAGCGGGGGGACCACCTACAATGAGCAGTTCTTC.

This sequence joins TRBV12-5 and TRBJ2-2; 7 positions agree with TRBD1. The CDR3 totals 17 residues. J gave up 6 bases and V 0 bases, and 10 bases lay outside the gene matches. Germline CDR1 reads LGHNT; CDR2 reads FRNRAP. CDR3 DNA sequence: TGTGCTAGTGGTTTGGTACTCCCGCGACAGGGAGCCGGGGAGCTGTTTTTT. Translated, it gives CASGLVLPRQGAGELFF.

J is TRBJ2-7 and V is TRBV10-3; D is unclear. The germline gives CDR1 ENHRY, CDR2 SYGVKD. Trimming took off 8 bases at V and 1 base at J, with 6 bases between the two ends. There are 11 residues in the CDR3. The CDR3 DNA follows: TGTGCCATCGGCAAGTCCTACGAGCAGTACTTC. Translating it yields CAIGKSYEQYF.

The chain employs TRBV2 and TRBJ1-1, with no clear D. Looked up from germline, CDR1 is SNHLY and CDR2 is FYNNEI. CDR3 length equals 13 residues. Trimming stripped 3 bases from V and 0 bases from J, with 5 bases between. The DNA for the CDR3 is TGTGCCAGCAGTGACCAGATGAACACTGAAGCTTTCTTT. It encodes CASSDQMNTEAFF.

The sample holds one count of this clone. The chain has TRBV5-6 and TRBJ2-3; no clear D gene. Germline values: CDR1 SGHDT, CDR2 YYEEEE. Trimming removed 0 bases at V and 0 bases at J, with 8 bases between. CDR3 length: 15 residues. The CDR3 is CASSLGPISTDTQYF. The CDR3 DNA is TGTGCCAGCAGCTTGGGGCCGATTAGCACAGATACGCAGTATTTT.

This chain joins TRBV5-4 and TRBJ2-3; D ambiguous. Trimming stripped 2 bases from V and 6 bases from J, with 10 bases between. Germline CDR1 is SGHNT and CDR2 is YYREEE (reference sequence). CDR3 length equals 13 residues. The CDR3 region is CASSFEPGDTQYF. The CDR3 region has the DNA TGTGCCAGCAGCTTCGAACCTGGTGATACGCAGTATTTT.

This chain connects TRBV7-6 to TRBJ2-2; no firm D call. Germline CDR1 SGHVS, CDR2 FNYEAQ. The CDR3 has 11 amino acids. Trimming stripped 8 bases from V and 3 bases from J, with 4 bases between. The CDR3 loop reads CASRYTGELFF. CDR3 nucleotide sequence: TGTGCCAGCCGTTACACCGGGGAGCTGTTTTTT.

Turning to this clone: Additional DNA sequences in this sample encode the identical CDR3. The chain links TRBV10-3 to TRBJ2-5; D is undetermined. The CDR3 totals 12 residues. The V and J ends lost 3 bases and 4 bases respectively, with 6 bases between them. In germline, CDR1 is ENHRY, CDR2 SYGVKD. The CDR3 here is CAISESGETQYF. The CDR3 DNA reads TGTGCCATCAGTGAAAGTGGAGAGACCCAGTACTTC.

The chain has TRBV5-4 and TRBJ2-7, with 8 bases lining up with TRBD1. After removal of 5 bases from V and 5 bases from J, the junction contained 6 bases not matched to a gene. The germline V gene encodes CDR1 SGHNT and CDR2 YYREEE (reference sequence). There are 13 residues in the CDR3. CDR3 sequence (DNA): TGTGCCAGCAGGCCTGGACAGGGCCACGAGCAGTACTTC. It specifies CASRPGQGHEQYF.

The genes are TRBV6-6 and TRBJ2-7; D tentatively fits TRBD1 or TRBD2 (5 bases each). Germline CDR1 is MNHNY and CDR2 is SVGAGI (reference sequence). Trimming removed 9 bases at V and 3 bases at J, with 18 bases between. This CDR3 spans 14 amino acids. CDR3 region: CASHRDGAFYEQYF. CDR3 nucleotides: TGTGCCAGTCACCGGGACGGCGCTTTCTACGAGCAGTACTTC.

In DNA form, the CDR3 reads TGCGCCAGCCCCAGGGCCGAGCAGTACTTC. It yields the protein CASPRAEQYF. The chain couples TRBV4-1 to TRBJ2-7, with D possibly TRBD1 on 5 matching bases. This CDR3 contains 10 residues. Germline loops: CDR1 MGHRA, CDR2 YSYEKL. V was trimmed by 8 bases and J by 6 bases, leaving 8 bases between them.

The chain recombines TRBV7-2 with TRBJ1-2; D possibly corresponds to TRBD1 (5 bases). Germline loops: CDR1 SGHTA, CDR2 FQGNSA. This CDR3 is built from 18 residues. V lost 1 base to trimming and J lost 0 bases, with 18 bases between them. The CDR3 nucleotides are TGTGCCAGCAGCTTAGGCCACGGTGGCAGGGAGGCTAACTATGGCTACACCTTC. This translates into CASSLGHGGREANYGYTF.

The chain recombines TRBV7-8 with TRBJ2-3; TRBD2 is a possible D gene (6 bases). The V end lost 1 base, the J end lost 9 bases, and 17 bases lay between the germline ends. Germline-derived CDR1 and CDR2 are SGHVS and FQNEAQ. The CDR3 is made up of 15 amino acids. CDR3 in DNA: TGTGCCAGCAGCTTAGGTCGAGCGGCGCGGGACACGCAGTATTTT. It codes for CASSLGRAARDTQYF. The complete variable domain, with remaining parts taken from reference TRBV7-8 and TRBJ2-3, reads GAGVSQSPRYKVAKRGQDVALRCDPISGHVSLFWYQQALGQGPEFLTYFQNEAQLDKSGLPSDRFFAERPEGSVSTLKIQRTQQEDSAVYLCASSLGRAARDTQYFGPGTRLTVL.

This chain links TRBV28 with TRBJ1-1; no clear D. The CDR3 is 16 amino acids. Germline V CDR1 and CDR2: MDHEN, SYDVKM. Trimming left V 4 bases short and J 5 bases short, with 20 bases between. The chain's CDR3 is CASSSPADGRTTEAFF. The CDR3 nucleotides read TGTGCCAGCAGTTCTCCTGCCGACGGCCGAACGACTGAAGCTTTCTTT. The entire variable domain, with the rest obtained from reference TRBV28 and TRBJ1-1, is as follows: DVKVTQSSRYLVKRTGEKVFLECVQDMDHENMFWYRQDPGLGLRLIYFSYDVKMKEKGDIPEGYSVSREKKERFSLILESASTNQTSMYLCASSSPADGRTTEAFFGQGTRLTVV.

The CDR3 is CASSQGPMGTGELFF. In nucleotides, the CDR3 is TGTGCCAGCAGCCAAGGCCCTATGGGGACCGGGGAGCTGTTTTTT. V gene TRBV4-2 combines with J gene TRBJ2-2; D not resolved. The CDR3 runs to 15 residues. Per germline, CDR1 LGHNA and CDR2 YNFKEQ. Trimming took off 1 base at V and 5 bases at J, with 11 bases between the two ends.

This clone was found once. This chain links TRBV7-8 with TRBJ2-7; maybe TRBD1 (5 bases). The germline V and J ends were trimmed by 5 bases and 6 bases, with 11 bases remaining between them. Germline assignment: CDR1 SGHVS and CDR2 FQNEAQ. The CDR3 has 12 residues. CDR3 amino acids: CASSRSDSEQYF. For the CDR3, the DNA is TGTGCCAGCAGCCGGTCAGACAGCGAGCAGTACTTC.

The rearrangement uses TRBV28 and TRBJ1-5, with D possibly being TRBD1 (6 bases). The V and J ends lost 5 bases and 3 bases respectively, with 14 bases between them. The CDR3 extends over 15 amino acids. Per the germline V gene, CDR1 is MDHEN and CDR2 is SYDVKM. CDR3: CASSITGYYNQPQHF. In nucleotides, the CDR3 is TGTGCCAGCAGTATCACAGGGTACTACAATCAGCCCCAGCATTTT.

The chain is built from TRBV5-1 and TRBJ2-3; D is unclear. Germline CDR1 SGHRS, CDR2 YFSETQ. The CDR3 has 16 amino acids. V lost 0 bases, J lost 0 bases, and 11 bases lay in between. The CDR3 loop reads CASSLGQPPSTDTQYF. DNA of the CDR3: TGCGCCAGCAGCTTGGGGCAACCGCCCAGCACAGATACGCAGTATTTT.

The chain combines TRBV2 with TRBJ2-3, with D possibly TRBD2 on 6 matching bases. The CDR3 totals 13 residues. The V gene lost 0 bases and the J gene lost 9 bases, with 10 bases spanning the gap. Germline V gene sequence: CDR1 SNHLY, CDR2 FYNNEI. The CDR3, as DNA: TGTGCCAGCAGTGAAGCGGTGGCGGGAACGCAGTATTTT. It codes for CASSEAVAGTQYF.

The V and J genes are TRBV11-2 and TRBJ1-3; tentatively, D is TRBD1 (5 bases). Germline CDR1 is SGHAT and CDR2 is FQNNGV. V gave up 5 bases and J gave up 1 base, with 9 bases separating them. The CDR3 is 14 amino acids. Written as DNA, the CDR3 is TGTGCCAGCAGCCCCGACAGTTCTGGAAACACCATATATTTT. This translates into CASSPDSSGNTIYF.

The chain couples TRBV11-2 to TRBJ1-2; maybe TRBD1 (6 bases). V lost 2 bases, J lost 4 bases, and 8 bases lay in between. The length of the CDR3 is 13 residues. Germline values: CDR1 SGHAT, CDR2 FQNNGV. The DNA for the CDR3 is TGTGCCAGCAGCTTACTAGGGGGCTATGGCTACACCTTC. This encodes CASSLLGGYGYTF.

V and J are TRBV2 and TRBJ2-3; D unclear. Germline CDR1 is SNHLY and CDR2 is FYNNEI. This CDR3 has 13 residues. V was pared by 4 bases and J by 1 base, with 6 bases between. The CDR3 region has the DNA TGTGCCAGCAGTGTGCTGGGCACAGATACGCAGTATTTT. This gives the protein CASSVLGTDTQYF.